The 5 T cell receptor beta chains given below trace back to one sample, sequenced in a study of CD8+ T cells in alopecia areata. Regarding treatment: oral pan-JAK inhibitor, 5-10 mg twice daily. Extracted RNA was reverse transcribed into cDNA, the sequencing template. The protocol was immunoSEQ multiplex PCR, while the TCRdb copy is restricted to in-frame clones and leaves out a portion. The repertoire includes about 200,000 clones, roughly 64% of them detected once, and about 5.5% sits in the top ten. The sample in question was CD4+ T cells sorted from blood, obtained at week 24, from a patient treated with tofacitinib. The receptors originated from a human donor with alopecia areata.

The CDR3 DNA reads TGTGCCAGCAGCGTAGTGAAGGACGCCACCTACGAGCAGTACTTC. It encodes CASSVVKDATYEQYF. The chain recombines TRBV9 with TRBJ2-7; D uncertain. CDR1 and CDR2 from the germline V gene are SGDLS and YYNGEE. The V gene lost 0 bases and the J gene lost 2 bases, with 12 bases spanning the gap. The CDR3 contains 15 residues.

This rearrangement joins TRBV29-1 to TRBJ1-1, with D uncertain. Looked up from germline, CDR1 is SQVTM and CDR2 is ANQGSEA. CDR3 size: 14 residues. The germline V and J ends were trimmed by 6 bases and 0 bases, with 14 bases remaining between them. CDR3 sequence: CSVWRSNMNTEAFF. In DNA, the CDR3 is TGCAGCGTATGGAGATCCAACATGAACACTGAAGCTTTCTTT.

The CDR3 reads CASSHDLDRDQPQHF. The CDR3 DNA reads TGCGCCAGCAGCCACGACCTCGACAGGGACCAGCCCCAGCATTTT. The chain combines TRBV4-1 with TRBJ1-5, with 7 bases fitting TRBD1. V dropped 3 bases and J dropped 7; count of bases not matched to a gene: 9. The germline V gene encodes CDR1 MGHRA and CDR2 YSYEKL. The CDR3 has 15 residues.

The gene calls are TRBV7-2 and TRBJ1-2; TRBD1 matches at 9 bases. This CDR3 is 14 amino acids long. The J segment lost 2 bases and the V segment lost 5 bases, leaving 3 bases of the junction unmatched. Germline V CDR1 and CDR2: SGHTA, FQGNSA. The CDR3 coding sequence is TGTGCCAGCAGCCTAGGGACAGGGAACTATGGCTACACCTTC. Amino acid sequence: CASSLGTGNYGYTF. Using reference TRBV7-2 and TRBJ1-2 for the parts outside the CDR3, the full variable domain is GAGVSQSPSNKVTEKGKDVELRCDPISGHTALYWYRQSLGQGLEFLIYFQGNSAPDKSGLPSDRFSAERTGGSVSTLTIQRTQQEDSAVYLCASSLGTGNYGYTFGSGTRLTVV.

The V gene is TRBV29-1, the J gene TRBJ1-5, with 7 bases fitting TRBD1. In germline, CDR1 is SQVTM, CDR2 ANQGSEA. V lost 7 bases to trimming and J lost 7 bases; unmatched junction nucleotides: 13. The CDR3 has 14 residues. As DNA, the CDR3 is TGCAGCGCCCAATATCAGGGGGAGGGGCAGCCCCAGCATTTT. The encoded protein is CSAQYQGEGQPQHF.